This TCR beta chain was identified during a study of T cell responses to AZD1222 COVID-19 vaccine. At the level of the study: Investigators merged groups given second doses at roughly 4 or roughly 12 weeks. Study-wide points: Repertoire collection took place solely once the T cell response had peaked. Just a handful of AZD1222 recipients tested seropositive at baseline. Donor demographics were predominantly white British with a female majority; clonal diversity may be underestimated.

Libraries were prepared by immunoSEQ multiplex PCR; TCRdb keeps only in-frame clonotypes and omits some of them. The sample holds about 120,000 clones, 85% to 90% seen once. The ends were cut back, 0 bases at V and 6 bases at J, with 11 bases in the middle. CDR3 length equals 14 residues. Per germline, CDR1 ENHRY and CDR2 SYGVKD. In its sample, this clone was seen once. What it binds is not known. This receptor was taken from an adult in good health. The V and J genes are TRBV10-3 and TRBJ1-2; TRBD1 is a possible D gene (5 bases). Sequenced material: peripheral blood, taken on day 0 of AZD1222 vaccination. CDR3 coding DNA: TGTGCCATCAGTGAGTCGGAAGGGGTGGATGGCTACACCTTC. Translated: CAISESEGVDGYTF.